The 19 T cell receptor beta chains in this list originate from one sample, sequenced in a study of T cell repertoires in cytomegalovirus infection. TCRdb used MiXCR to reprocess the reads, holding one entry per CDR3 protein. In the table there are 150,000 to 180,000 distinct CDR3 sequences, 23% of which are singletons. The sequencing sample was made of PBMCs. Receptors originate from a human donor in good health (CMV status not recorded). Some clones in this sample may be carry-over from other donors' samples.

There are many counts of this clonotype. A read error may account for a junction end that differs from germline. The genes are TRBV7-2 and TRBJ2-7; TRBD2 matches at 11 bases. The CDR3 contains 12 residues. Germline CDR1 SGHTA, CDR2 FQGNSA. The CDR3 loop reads CASSLAGGEQYF. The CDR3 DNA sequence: TGTGCCAGCAGCCTAGCGGGAGGCGAGCAGTACTTC.

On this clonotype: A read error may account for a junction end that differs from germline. The CDR3 loop reads CSSSSRGEERDEQFF. As DNA, the CDR3 is TGTTCCAGCAGCAGCAGGGGGGAAGAGAGAGATGAGCAGTTCTTC. The V gene is TRBV28, the J gene TRBJ2-1; possible D gene TRBD1, 7 bases. Germline V CDR1 and CDR2: MDHEN, SYDVKM. The CDR3 totals 15 residues. Looking up the rest from reference TRBV28 and TRBJ2-1 gives the full variable domain: DVKVTQSSRYLVKRTGEKVFLECVQDMDHENMFWYRQDPGLGLRLIYFSYDVKMKEKGDIPEGYSVSREKKERFSLILESASTNQTSMYLCSSSSRGEERDEQFFGPGTRLTVL.

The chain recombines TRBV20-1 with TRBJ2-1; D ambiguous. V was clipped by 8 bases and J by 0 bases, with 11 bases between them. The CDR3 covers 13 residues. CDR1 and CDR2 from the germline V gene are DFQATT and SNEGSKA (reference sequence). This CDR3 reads CSSFQISYNEQFF. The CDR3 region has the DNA TGCAGTTCTTTTCAGATCTCCTACAATGAGCAGTTCTTC.

The CDR3 sequence: CASSLEANGELFF. In DNA form, the CDR3 reads TGTGCCAGCAGCTTGGAGGCAAACGGGGAGCTGTTTTTT. J is TRBJ2-2 and V is TRBV5-4; no firm D call. This CDR3 spans 13 amino acids. Germline values: CDR1 SGHNT, CDR2 YYREEE (reference sequence). V lost 0 bases to trimming and J lost 7 bases, with 7 bases between them. Supplemented by reference TRBV5-4 and TRBJ2-2, the full variable domain reads ETGVTQSPTHLIKTRGQQVTLRCSSQSGHNTVSWYQQALGQGPQFIFQYYREEENGRGNFPPRFSGLQFPNYSSELNVNALELDDSALYLCASSLEANGELFFGEGSRLTVL.

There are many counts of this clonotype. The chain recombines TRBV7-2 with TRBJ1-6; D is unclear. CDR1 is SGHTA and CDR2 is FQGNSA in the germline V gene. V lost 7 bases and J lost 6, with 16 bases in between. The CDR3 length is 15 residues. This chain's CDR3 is CASTQSSSVNSPLHF. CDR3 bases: TGTGCCAGCACCCAATCTTCCTCCGTTAATTCACCCCTCCACTTT.

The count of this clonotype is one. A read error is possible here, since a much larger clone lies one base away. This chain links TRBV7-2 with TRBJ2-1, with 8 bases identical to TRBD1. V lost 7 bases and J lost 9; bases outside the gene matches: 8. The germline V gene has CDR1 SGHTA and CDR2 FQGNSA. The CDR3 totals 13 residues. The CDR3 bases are TGTGCCAGCACCCCGGACAGGGCTAGTGAGCAGTTCTTC. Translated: CASTPDRASEQFF.

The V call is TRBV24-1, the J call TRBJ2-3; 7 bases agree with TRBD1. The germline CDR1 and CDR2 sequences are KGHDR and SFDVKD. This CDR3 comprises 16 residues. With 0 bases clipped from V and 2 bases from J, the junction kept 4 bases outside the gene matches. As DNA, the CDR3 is TGTGCCACCAGTGATTTGGGGACAGCCCTCACAGATACGCAGTATTTT. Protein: CATSDLGTALTDTQYF.

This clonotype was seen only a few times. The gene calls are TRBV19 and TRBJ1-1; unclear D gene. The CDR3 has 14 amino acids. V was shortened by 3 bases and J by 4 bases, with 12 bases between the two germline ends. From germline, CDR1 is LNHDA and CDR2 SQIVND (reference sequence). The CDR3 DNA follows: TGTGCCAGTAGTATCGGCTCCGTCACCACTGAAGCTTTCTTT. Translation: CASSIGSVTTEAFF.

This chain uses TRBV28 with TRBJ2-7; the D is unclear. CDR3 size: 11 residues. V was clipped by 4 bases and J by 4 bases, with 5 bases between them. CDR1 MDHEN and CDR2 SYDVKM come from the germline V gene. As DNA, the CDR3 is TGTGCCAGCAGTTCCGTATACGAGCAGTACTTC. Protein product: CASSSVYEQYF. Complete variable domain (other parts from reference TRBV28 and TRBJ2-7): DVKVTQSSRYLVKRTGEKVFLECVQDMDHENMFWYRQDPGLGLRLIYFSYDVKMKEKGDIPEGYSVSREKKERFSLILESASTNQTSMYLCASSSVYEQYFGPGTRLTVT.

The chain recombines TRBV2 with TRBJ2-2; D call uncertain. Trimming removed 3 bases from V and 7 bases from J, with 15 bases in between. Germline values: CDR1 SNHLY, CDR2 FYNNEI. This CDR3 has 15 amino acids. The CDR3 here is CASSENLALYGELFF. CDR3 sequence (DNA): TGTGCCAGCAGTGAGAATTTGGCTCTCTACGGGGAGCTGTTTTTT.

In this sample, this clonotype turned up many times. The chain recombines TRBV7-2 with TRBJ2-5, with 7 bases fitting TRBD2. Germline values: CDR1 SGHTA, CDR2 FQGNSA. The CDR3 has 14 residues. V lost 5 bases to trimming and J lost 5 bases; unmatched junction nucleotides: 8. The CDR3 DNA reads TGTGCCAGCAGCACACGGACCGGGGGGGAGACCCAGTACTTC. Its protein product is CASSTRTGGETQYF.

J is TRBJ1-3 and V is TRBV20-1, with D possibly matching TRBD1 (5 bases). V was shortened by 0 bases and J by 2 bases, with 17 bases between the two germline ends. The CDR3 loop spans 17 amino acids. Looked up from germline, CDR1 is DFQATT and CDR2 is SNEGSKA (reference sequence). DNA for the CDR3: TGCAGTGCTAGAGATCGGGGTATAGGGGAGGCTGGAAACACCATATATTTT. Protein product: CSARDRGIGEAGNTIYF.

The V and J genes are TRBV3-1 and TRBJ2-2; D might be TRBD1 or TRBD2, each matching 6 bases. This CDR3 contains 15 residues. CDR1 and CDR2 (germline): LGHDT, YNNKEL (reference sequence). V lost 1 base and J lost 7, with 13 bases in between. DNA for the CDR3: TGTGCCAGCAGCCAAGGAACGGGGGCAGGCGGGGAGCTGTTTTTT. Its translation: CASSQGTGAGGELFF. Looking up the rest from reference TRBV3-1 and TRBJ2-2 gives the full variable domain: DTAVSQTPKYLVTQMGNDKSIKCEQNLGHDTMYWYKQDSKKFLKIMFSYNNKELIINETVPNRFSPKSPDKAHLNLHINSLELGDSAVYFCASSQGTGAGGELFFGEGSRLTVL.

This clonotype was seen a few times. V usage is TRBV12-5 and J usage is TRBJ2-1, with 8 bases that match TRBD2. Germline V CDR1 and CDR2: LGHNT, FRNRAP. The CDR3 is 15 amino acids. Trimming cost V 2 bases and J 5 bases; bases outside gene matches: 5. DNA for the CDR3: TGTGCTAGTGGTTTGACGGGGGGGGCAAACAATGAGCAGTTCTTC. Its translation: CASGLTGGANNEQFF.

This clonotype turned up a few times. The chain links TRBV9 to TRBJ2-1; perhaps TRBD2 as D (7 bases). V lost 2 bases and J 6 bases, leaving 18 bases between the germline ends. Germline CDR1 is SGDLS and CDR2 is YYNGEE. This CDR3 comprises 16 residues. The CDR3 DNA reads TGTGCCAGCAGCGTCACAGCTGGTGGGGGGGCCAATGAGCAGTTCTTC. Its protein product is CASSVTAGGGANEQFF.

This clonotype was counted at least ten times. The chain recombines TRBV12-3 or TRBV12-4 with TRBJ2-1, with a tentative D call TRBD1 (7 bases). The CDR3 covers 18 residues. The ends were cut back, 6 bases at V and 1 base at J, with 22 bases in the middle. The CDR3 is CASSRDRWDLGSYNEQFF. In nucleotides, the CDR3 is TGTGCCAGCAGCCGGGACAGATGGGACTTAGGGTCCTACAATGAGCAGTTCTTC.

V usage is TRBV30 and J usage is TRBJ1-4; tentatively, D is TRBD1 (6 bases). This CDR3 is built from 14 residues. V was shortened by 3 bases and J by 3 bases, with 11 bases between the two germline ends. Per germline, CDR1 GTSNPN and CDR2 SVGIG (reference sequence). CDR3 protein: CAWSGQRSNEKLFF. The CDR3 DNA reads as TGTGCCTGGAGCGGACAGAGATCTAATGAAAAACTGTTTTTT.

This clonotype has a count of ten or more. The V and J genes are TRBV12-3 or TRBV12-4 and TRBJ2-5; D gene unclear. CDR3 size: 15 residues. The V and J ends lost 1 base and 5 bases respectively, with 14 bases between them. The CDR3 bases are TGTGCCAGCAGTTTAGAGACGGCGGTAGTTGAGACCCAGTACTTC. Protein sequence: CASSLETAVVETQYF.

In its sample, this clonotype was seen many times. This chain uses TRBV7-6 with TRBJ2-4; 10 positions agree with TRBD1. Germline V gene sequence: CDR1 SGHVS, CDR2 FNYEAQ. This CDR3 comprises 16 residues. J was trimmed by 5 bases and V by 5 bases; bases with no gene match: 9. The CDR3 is CASSPDRGRWENIQYF. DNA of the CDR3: TGTGCCAGCAGCCCCGACAGGGGGCGCTGGGAAAACATTCAGTACTTC.